These 4 T cell receptor beta chains share one sample of origin, sequenced in a study of shared clonotypes between healthy human individuals. The naive CD8 subset, CD45RO-negative cells positively selected for CCR7, excluded terminally differentiated effector memory CD45RA+ cells. Sequenced by immunoSEQ multiplex PCR; TCRdb stores in-frame clones only, minus some. The table lists about 2 million clones, roughly 95% of them singletons, with 0.95% to 1.5% in the top ten. Sequenced material: naive CD8+ T cells sorted from blood. These receptors were taken from a man in his late teens or twenties in good health.

This rearrangement joins TRBV7-2 to TRBJ2-7; D may be TRBD2 (6 bases). Germline CDR1 and CDR2: SGHTA and FQGNSA. The CDR3 length is 13 residues. The V end lost 5 bases, the J end lost 0 bases, and 8 bases lay between the germline ends. CDR3 region: CASSGRDSYEQYF. CDR3 coding DNA: TGTGCCAGCAGCGGGCGGGACTCCTACGAGCAGTACTTC.

The gene calls are TRBV27 and TRBJ1-6; 7 bases are shared with TRBD1. Germline V gives CDR1 MNHEY, CDR2 SMNVEV (reference sequence). Trimming took 7 bases from V and 5 from J; bases not matched to a gene: 8. There are 15 residues in the CDR3. CDR3 loop: CASNLGTAHNSPLHF. The CDR3 bases are TGTGCCAGCAACTTGGGGACAGCTCATAATTCACCCCTCCACTTT.

The chain carries TRBV29-1 and TRBJ1-1; 11 positions match TRBD1. The J segment lost 4 bases and the V segment lost 1 base, leaving 11 bases of the junction unmatched. This CDR3 has 17 amino acids. Germline V lookup: CDR1 SQVTM, CDR2 ANQGSEA. CDR3 coding DNA: TGCAGCGTTGAAGGACTCCGGGACAGGGGGTATGGCACTGAAGCTTTCTTT. It codes for CSVEGLRDRGYGTEAFF. Complete variable domain (other parts from reference TRBV29-1 and TRBJ1-1): SAVISQKPSRDICQRGTSLTIQCQVDSQVTMMFWYRQQPGQSLTLIATANQGSEATYESGFVIDKFPISRPNLTFSTLTVSNMSPEDSSIYLCSVEGLRDRGYGTEAFFGQGTRLTVV.

In this sample, this clone turned up a few times. This sequence joins TRBV30 and TRBJ1-2; weak D call: TRBD1 (5 bases). Trimming took off 8 bases at V and 0 bases at J, with 13 bases between the two ends. The germline V gene has CDR1 GTSNPN and CDR2 SVGIG (reference sequence). CDR3 size: 13 residues. Here the CDR3 reads CAGDGEANYGYTF. The CDR3 region has the DNA TGTGCCGGGGACGGTGAAGCTAACTATGGCTACACCTTC. Using reference TRBV30 and TRBJ1-2 for the parts outside the CDR3, the full variable domain is SQTIHQWPATLVQPVGSPLSLECTVEGTSNPNLYWYRQAAGRGLQLLFYSVGIGQISSEVPQNLSASRPQDRQFILSSKKLLLSDSGFYLCAGDGEANYGYTFGSGTRLTVV.